A single T cell receptor beta chain is shown here with its context. The antigen is not known. The data derive from a study of shared clonotypes between healthy human individuals. In the study overall: The composition of the donors was a couple of women and a few men aged 18 to 49. Study observations and caveats: Against clonotypes common to all four donors, non-shared ones had lower generation probabilities. Naive subsets, compared against memory subsets, generally had larger estimated richness values.

With V trimmed by 4 bases and J by 6 bases, 10 bases remained unmatched. Germline V CDR1 and CDR2: SNHLY, FYNNEI. This CDR3 spans 15 amino acids. Researchers ran the assay at a deep level. TCRdb's table, derived via immunoSEQ multiplex PCR, lists solely in-frame clones and lacks some. Found here are 2 million to 2.5 million clones, almost 96% of them singletons; the top ten hold less than 0.15%. The sample was naive CD4+ T cells sorted from blood. Subset indicated: CD45RA+ positively selected. The V call is TRBV2, the J call TRBJ2-3, with 7 nucleotides matching TRBD1. The receptor was derived from a man younger than 30 in good health. The CDR3 protein is CASSGQGFIIDTQYF. The CDR3 region has the DNA TGTGCCAGCAGTGGACAGGGATTCATCATCGATACGCAGTATTTT.